These 3 T cell receptor beta chains share one sample of origin, sequenced in a study of T cell responses to AZD1222 COVID-19 vaccine. Repertoires were generated with immunoSEQ multiplex PCR, while TCRdb's copy carries only in-frame clones and drops some. The repertoire holds about 130,000 clones, with 92% as singletons. The input for sequencing was peripheral blood, taken on day 0 of AZD1222 vaccination. These receptors were obtained from an adult in good health.

This chain joins TRBV9 and TRBJ2-1; TRBD1 aligns across 11 bases. The length of the CDR3 is 17 residues. Germline assignment: CDR1 SGDLS and CDR2 YYNGEE. V shed 3 bases and J 7 bases; nucleotides not matched to a gene: 12. Written as DNA, the CDR3 is TGTGCCAGCAGCGCCCGGACAGGGGGCGGTTTAGGGAATGAGCAGTTCTTC. Amino acid sequence: CASSARTGGGLGNEQFF.

This chain links TRBV12-3 or TRBV12-4 with TRBJ1-6; D is unclear. The V end was cut by 6 bases, the J end by 9 bases, with 6 bases between. The CDR3 has 11 amino acids. The CDR3 sequence is CASSRSSPLHF. CDR3 DNA: TGTGCCAGCAGCAGGTCTTCACCCCTCCACTTT.

The chain links TRBV6-1 to TRBJ2-3; 8 bases are a match to TRBD2. V lost 3 bases and J lost 2; bases outside the gene matches: 4. Germline-derived CDR1 and CDR2 are MNHNS and SASEGT. The CDR3 totals 15 residues. As DNA, the CDR3 is TGTGCCAGCAGTGATATAGCGGGGATCACAGATACGCAGTATTTT. Its protein is CASSDIAGITDTQYF.